The text below deals with one T cell receptor (beta chain). Its matching antigen is unknown. This may be a read error: a much more frequent sequence differs by one nucleotide. The record originates from a study of tumor and adjacent non-tumor tissue in lung cancer. A modified ARM-PCR protocol with three rounds of nested PCR amplified TCRbeta. Using its own MiXCR run on the multiplex PCR reads, TCRdb lists one record per CDR3 protein. The sample comprises about 140,000 distinct CDR3 sequences, approximately 70% of which are singletons, and about 18% rests with the top ten. General study points: Top 100 clones took a larger repertoire share in normal lung. TCR diversity was significantly greater in tumor than normal lung tissue.

No cell sorting was done before RNA was extracted from the tissue. The J segment lost 8 bases and the V segment lost 8 bases, leaving 27 bases of the junction unmatched. Per the germline V gene, CDR1 is SGHAT and CDR2 is FQNNGV. This CDR3 has 20 residues. The origin of this receptor is a man in his fifties or sixties with small cell lung cancer. The chain carries TRBV11-2 and TRBJ2-1; the match to TRBD1 covers 10 bases. The source material was lung tumor tissue. The CDR3: CASGRSWSPGQGLTGDEQFF. The CDR3 DNA sequence: TGTGCCAGCGGCCGCTCATGGAGCCCGGGACAGGGGCTCACGGGGGATGAGCAGTTCTTC.